Listed below are T cell receptor beta chains from one sample, sequenced in a study of blood T cell repertoires in COVID-19. The table came from immunoSEQ multiplex PCR; TCRdb's copy has only in-frame clones and leaves some out. The table has roughly 300,000 clones, around 87% seen once. Sequenced: PBMCs or T cells enriched from blood (not recorded which). Receptors originate from a woman aged 25-40 years who had recovered from COVID-19. CDR3s include the opening cysteine and the closing phenylalanine or tryptophan. A D gene is named only where the DNA matches it firmly. The size field is filled for only some rows; it gives once, few, many or a size class.

abundance: NA; j_gene: TRBJ1-5; v_gene: TRBV28; d_gene: TRBD1; CDR3aa: CASSSSGQGSWGYQPQHF; CDR3nt: TGTGCCAGCAGTTCAAGTGGACAGGGGTCATGGGGATATCAGCCCCAGCATTTT
abundance: NA; j_gene: TRBJ1-2; v_gene: TRBV5-1; d_gene: NA; CDR3aa: CASSLASGALSYGYTF; CDR3nt: TGCGCCAGCAGCCTGGCCTCAGGGGCGCTTAGCTATGGCTACACCTTC
abundance: NA; j_gene: TRBJ2-3; v_gene: TRBV2; d_gene: TRBD1; CDR3aa: CASRDRGDTQYF; CDR3nt: TGTGCCAGCAGAGACAGGGGAGATACGCAGTATTTT
abundance: NA; j_gene: TRBJ1-2; v_gene: TRBV3-1/TRBV3-2; d_gene: NA; CDR3aa: CASSQGAGGYTF; CDR3nt: TGTGCCAGCAGCCAAGGAGCGGGTGGCTACACCTTC
abundance: NA; j_gene: TRBJ1-4; v_gene: TRBV6-5; d_gene: TRBD1; CDR3aa: CASRPNQGGEKLFF; CDR3nt: TGTGCCAGCAGGCCCAATCAGGGGGGAGAAAAACTGTTTTTT
abundance: NA; j_gene: TRBJ2-7; v_gene: TRBV11-2; d_gene: TRBD1; CDR3aa: CASRDLRGPATYEQYF; CDR3nt: TGTGCCAGCCGTGACCTCAGGGGGCCGGCCACCTACGAGCAGTACTTC
abundance: once; j_gene: TRBJ2-3; v_gene: TRBV2; d_gene: TRBD1; CDR3aa: CASSEGFGRQGAYADTQYF; CDR3nt: TGTGCCAGCAGTGAAGGTTTTGGCCGGCAGGGGGCTTACGCAGATACGCAGTATTTT
abundance: NA; j_gene: TRBJ1-1; v_gene: TRBV4-1; d_gene: TRBD1; CDR3aa: CASSPGGRRAFF; CDR3nt: TGCGCCAGCAGCCCAGGGGGTCGGAGGGCTTTCTTT
abundance: NA; j_gene: TRBJ1-3; v_gene: TRBV5-4; d_gene: NA; CDR3aa: CASSLGGGSGNTIYF; CDR3nt: TGTGCCAGCAGCTTGGGAGGGGGAAGTGGAAACACCATATATTTT
abundance: NA; j_gene: TRBJ1-1; v_gene: TRBV5-6; d_gene: NA; CDR3aa: CASSLVGVHSEAFF; CDR3nt: TGTGCCAGCAGCTTGGTCGGGGTCCACTCAGAAGCTTTCTTT
abundance: NA; j_gene: TRBJ2-7; v_gene: TRBV14; d_gene: NA; CDR3aa: CASSQVGAVSYEQYF; CDR3nt: TGTGCCAGCAGCCAAGTTGGGGCAGTCTCCTACGAGCAGTACTTC
abundance: NA; j_gene: TRBJ2-3; v_gene: TRBV9; d_gene: NA; CDR3aa: CASSVGALLPSADTQYF; CDR3nt: TGTGCCAGCAGCGTAGGGGCCTTGCTTCCTAGCGCAGATACGCAGTATTTT
abundance: NA; j_gene: TRBJ2-1; v_gene: TRBV10-2; d_gene: TRBD2; CDR3aa: CATGRVSGVDEQFF; CDR3nt: TGCGCCACCGGAAGGGTAAGCGGGGTGGATGAGCAGTTCTTC
abundance: NA; j_gene: TRBJ2-7; v_gene: TRBV11-2; d_gene: TRBD1; CDR3aa: CASTRTGVSYEQYF; CDR3nt: TGTGCCAGCACCCGGACAGGGGTCTCCTACGAGCAGTACTTC
abundance: NA; j_gene: TRBJ2-7; v_gene: TRBV11-1; d_gene: NA; CDR3aa: CASSARAAGRSYEQYF; CDR3nt: TGTGCCAGCAGCGCCCGGGCGGCAGGGCGCTCCTACGAGCAGTACTTC
abundance: NA; j_gene: TRBJ1-1; v_gene: TRBV12-3/TRBV12-4; d_gene: NA; CDR3aa: CASSRRIQGEAFF; CDR3nt: TGTGCCAGCAGCCGCCGGATTCAGGGTGAAGCTTTCTTT